These T cell receptor beta chains were read from a single sample in a study of preoperative IRX-2 immunotherapy in early breast cancer. Here immunoSEQ multiplex PCR was the method, and the copy in TCRdb shows in-frame clones only, minus some. The profile shows 75,000 to 100,000 clones, 86% of them singletons. This specimen consisted of tumor tissue, obtained after IRX-2 immunotherapy. These receptors were obtained from a human donor with breast cancer. The CDR3 runs from the conserved cysteine through the conserved F or W. The D gene is left open where the match is weak. A row's size may be missing; if present it is once, few, many or a size class.

j_gene: TRBJ1-1
v_gene: TRBV6-8
d_gene: TRBD1
abundance: .
CDR3aa: CASRGGQGSTEAFF
CDR3nt: TGTGCCAGCAGGGGAGGACAGGGGTCAACTGAAGCTTTCTTT

j_gene: TRBJ1-2
v_gene: TRBV28
d_gene: .
abundance: .
CDR3aa: CASSLEGDYGYTF
CDR3nt: TGTGCCAGCAGTCTCGAGGGGGACTATGGCTACACCTTC

j_gene: TRBJ2-3
v_gene: TRBV6-8
d_gene: TRBD1
abundance: .
CDR3aa: CASIRTGTDTQYF
CDR3nt: TGTGCCAGCATCCGGACAGGGACAGATACGCAGTATTTT

j_gene: TRBJ1-1
v_gene: TRBV10-3
d_gene: .
abundance: .
CDR3aa: CAISESGGSTEVFF
CDR3nt: TGTGCCATCAGTGAGTCTGGTGGGAGCACTGAAGTTTTCTTT

j_gene: TRBJ1-4
v_gene: TRBV6-4
d_gene: .
abundance: .
CDR3aa: CASSYSEEKLFF
CDR3nt: TGTGCCAGCAGTTACTCGGAGGAAAAACTGTTTTTT

j_gene: TRBJ1-1
v_gene: TRBV6-8
d_gene: .
abundance: .
CDR3aa: CASSSRGGANTEAFF
CDR3nt: TGTGCCAGCAGTTCCCGAGGAGGGGCCAACACTGAAGCTTTCTTT

j_gene: TRBJ2-7
v_gene: TRBV25-1
d_gene: TRBD2
abundance: .
CDR3aa: CASSEAGGSYEQYF
CDR3nt: TGTGCCAGCAGTGAGGCGGGAGGATCCTACGAGCAGTACTTC

j_gene: TRBJ1-5
v_gene: TRBV10-2
d_gene: TRBD1
abundance: few
CDR3aa: CASSLTGMPQHF
CDR3nt: TGCGCCAGCAGCTTGACAGGGATGCCCCAGCATTTT

j_gene: TRBJ2-7
v_gene: TRBV19
d_gene: TRBD2
abundance: .
CDR3aa: CASTPLGASGENEQYF
CDR3nt: TGTGCCAGTACCCCCCTTGGGGCTAGCGGGGAGAACGAGCAGTACTTC

j_gene: TRBJ2-7
v_gene: TRBV7-2
d_gene: .
abundance: few
CDR3aa: CASSFSRTSGEQYF
CDR3nt: TGTGCCAGCAGCTTTTCCCGGACCTCCGGCGAGCAGTACTTC